Below, 14 T cell receptor beta chains from the same sample are listed, as sequenced in a study of blood T cells in healthy people across ages. The use of a sample-barcoded 5' primer and a J-beta primer mix characterized a second PCR of about 7 to 12 cycles. MiXCR, applied by TCRdb to the 5' RACE reads, yields one record per CDR3 protein. Of 800,000 or so distinct CDR3 sequences listed, approximately 59% were seen once; the top ten hold roughly 25%. Sequencing used blood. The receptors stem from a man aged 30 to 39 in good health.

This clonotype showed up just once. The chain is built from TRBV18 and TRBJ2-3; D is perhaps TRBD1 (6 bases). The V end lost 4 bases, the J end lost 7 bases, and 21 bases lay between the germline ends. This CDR3 spans 16 amino acids. CDR1 and CDR2 from the germline V gene are KGHSH and LQKENI. In DNA, the CDR3 is TGTGCCAGCTCACGTCCGGGACAAAGACTCGACTATACGCAGTATTTT. Translation: CASSRPGQRLDYTQYF. Based on the CDR3 plus reference TRBV18 and TRBJ2-3, the full variable domain is NAGVMQNPRHLVRRRGQEARLRCSPMKGHSHVYWYRQLPEEGLKFMVYLQKENIIDESGMPKERFSAEFPKEGPSILRIQQVVRGDSAAYFCASSRPGQRLDYTQYFGPGTRLTVL.

The genes are TRBV27 and TRBJ2-1, with D perhaps given as TRBD1 or TRBD2 (6 bases each). The V and J ends lost 2 bases and 13 bases respectively, with 18 bases between them. This CDR3 region has 14 residues. Germline loops: CDR1 MNHEY, CDR2 SMNVEV (reference sequence). The CDR3 here is CASSLNRGADDQFF. Here the CDR3 DNA reads TGTGCCAGCAGTTTAAATAGGGGGGCGGACGACCAGTTCTTC.

CDR3 DNA sequence: TGTGCCATCAGCACATCCGGGACAGGGGACTACGAGCAGTACTTC. This sequence encodes CAISTSGTGDYEQYF. The V gene is TRBV10-3, the J gene TRBJ2-7; 10 nucleotides line up with TRBD1. V lost 6 bases, J lost 3 bases, and 8 bases stayed unmatched. CDR3 length equals 15 residues. Germline lookup yields CDR1 ENHRY and CDR2 SYGVKD.

This clonotype was observed a few times. The J gene is TRBJ2-3, the V gene TRBV10-3; TRBD1 agrees at 7 bases. V gave up 0 bases and J gave up 3 bases; unmatched junction bases: 3. The CDR3 has 15 residues. The germline CDR1 and CDR2 sequences are ENHRY and SYGVKD. As DNA, the CDR3 is TGTGCCATCAGTGAGTCCCTGACAGGGACAGATACGCAGTATTTT. Its translation is CAISESLTGTDTQYF.

The table lists this clonotype with a few counts. The chain employs TRBV6-6 and TRBJ2-5, with unresolved D. Trimming shortened V by 7 bases and J by 5 bases, and 11 bases separated the two germline ends. This CDR3 is built from 12 residues. CDR1 and CDR2 (germline): MNHNY, SVGAGI (reference sequence). CDR3 protein: CASTRSQETQYF. The CDR3 DNA sequence: TGTGCCAGCACCCGGAGCCAGGAGACCCAGTACTTC.

This chain uses TRBV7-3 with TRBJ2-1; D is perhaps TRBD2 (6 bases). In germline, CDR1 is SGHTA, CDR2 FQGTGA. The CDR3 runs 16 residues. The V gene lost 5 bases and the J gene lost 5 bases, with 19 bases spanning the gap. The CDR3 is CASSPFAPGVNNEQFF. Written as DNA, the CDR3 is TGTGCCAGCAGCCCGTTTGCACCGGGGGTTAACAATGAGCAGTTCTTC.

Only a few counts were recorded for this clonotype. The gene calls are TRBV14 and TRBJ2-7; 8 nucleotides align to TRBD1. The CDR3 spans 17 residues. Losses at the gene ends were 0 bases for V and 2 bases for J; bases not matched to a gene: 9. CDR1 and CDR2 from the germline V gene are SGHDN and FVKESK. The CDR3 DNA reads TGTGCCAGCAGCCAAGATGCCCCGGACAGGGTGACCTACGAGCAGTACTTC. Its translation is CASSQDAPDRVTYEQYF.

V usage is TRBV20-1 and J usage is TRBJ1-1, with D perhaps matching TRBD1 (6 bases). CDR3 length: 13 residues. From germline, CDR1 is DFQATT and CDR2 SNEGSKA (reference sequence). With 6 bases removed from V and 7 bases from J, the gap between germline ends came to 18 bases. CDR3 amino acids: CSAWDHRVYEAFF. In DNA, the CDR3 is TGCAGTGCGTGGGACCACAGGGTTTATGAAGCTTTCTTT.

The table lists this clonotype with a few counts. This chain uses TRBV5-1 with TRBJ2-1; no definite D call. The V and J ends lost 7 bases and 0 bases respectively, with 11 bases between them. CDR3 length: 14 amino acids. CDR1 is SGHRS, CDR2 YFSETQ, per germline. The CDR3, as DNA: TGCGCCAGCCTTGGTAGACGCTCCTACAATGAGCAGTTCTTC. Amino acid sequence: CASLGRRSYNEQFF. The whole variable domain, remainder taken from reference TRBV5-1 and TRBJ2-1, is KAGVTQTPRYLIKTRGQQVTLSCSPISGHRSVSWYQQTPGQGLQFLFEYFSETQRNKGNFPGRFSGRQFSNSRSEMNVSTLELGDSALYLCASLGRRSYNEQFFGPGTRLTVL.

This clonotype was detected a few times. V and J are TRBV12-3 or TRBV12-4 and TRBJ2-2, with D possibly matching TRBD1 (6 bases). The CDR3 sequence is 15 residues long. Trimming left V 6 bases short and J 3 bases short, with 14 bases between. This chain's CDR3 is CASSPDRFDTGELFF. As DNA, the CDR3 is TGTGCCAGCAGCCCCGACAGGTTCGACACCGGGGAGCTGTTTTTT.

CDR3 in amino acids: CASSLRHGNEQYF. For the CDR3, the DNA is TGTGCCAGCAGTTTACGACACGGGAACGAGCAGTACTTC. V and J are TRBV27 and TRBJ2-4; weak D call: TRBD2 (5 bases). Judging by the DNA end, TRBJ2-7 fits better; the J call may be wrong. CDR1 is MNHEY and CDR2 is SMNVEV in the germline V gene (reference sequence). This CDR3 is 13 amino acids long.

This clonotype was detected once. The chain uses TRBV29-1 and TRBJ2-7; 12 nucleotides agree with TRBD2. The junction had 5 bases not matched to a gene; V was cut back by 7 bases and J by 4 bases. CDR1 is SQVTM, CDR2 ANQGSEA, per germline. This CDR3 is built from 13 residues. CDR3 protein: CSASGLAGYEQYF. CDR3 sequence (DNA): TGCAGCGCCTCCGGACTAGCGGGGTACGAGCAGTACTTC.

This clonotype was counted once. This chain uses TRBV7-9 with TRBJ2-5, with TRBD1 matching 10 bases. The V and J ends lost 4 bases and 11 bases, in that order; junction bases with no gene match: 19. The V gene's germline CDR1 is SEHNR and CDR2 FQNEAQ (reference sequence). This CDR3 contains 17 residues. CDR3 sequence reads: CASSSPPTGTGVHEQYF. CDR3 DNA sequence: TGTGCCAGCAGCTCCCCCCCTACGGGGACAGGGGTGCATGAGCAGTACTTC.

This clonotype was counted a few times. The chain recombines TRBV7-2 with TRBJ2-3, with TRBD2 matching over 7 bases. In germline, CDR1 is SGHTA, CDR2 FQGNSA. The CDR3 is 16 amino acids. V was clipped by 6 bases and J by 3 bases; unmatched bases: 12. This chain's CDR3 is CASSRLRGGGTDTQYF. The CDR3 DNA is TGTGCCAGCAGTCGTCTACGGGGCGGGGGAACAGATACGCAGTATTTT.